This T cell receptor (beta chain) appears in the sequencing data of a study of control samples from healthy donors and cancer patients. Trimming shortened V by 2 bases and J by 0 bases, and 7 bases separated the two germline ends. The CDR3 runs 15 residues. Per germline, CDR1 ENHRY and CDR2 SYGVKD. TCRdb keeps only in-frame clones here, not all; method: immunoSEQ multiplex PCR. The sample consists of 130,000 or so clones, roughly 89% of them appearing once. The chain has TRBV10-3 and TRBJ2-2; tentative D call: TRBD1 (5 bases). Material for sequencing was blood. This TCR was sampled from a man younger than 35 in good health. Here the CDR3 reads CAISEDRTNTGELFF. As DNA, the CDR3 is TGTGCCATCAGTGAGGACAGAACGAACACCGGGGAGCTGTTTTTT.